The entry below describes one TCR beta chain. Its antigen remains unknown. Sequenced by immunoSEQ multiplex PCR; TCRdb stores in-frame clones only, minus some. Of 300,000 to 350,000 clones listed, roughly 88% are singletons. CDR3 length: 14 residues. The V end lost 5 bases, the J end lost 5 bases, and 15 bases lay between the germline ends. CDR1 is MNHEY, CDR2 SMNVEV, per germline (reference sequence). These data are taken from a study of Ad26.COV2.S vaccination and SARS-CoV-2 variants. Study-level results: Individuals receiving vaccine had higher spike-specific TCR breadth than placebo recipients did.

Regarding treatment: over 15 received Ad26.COV2.S at low or high dose, single or two shots; 5 received placebo; per-sample allocation not given. Collection of the samples took place on day 63 after the first injection of vaccine or placebo. The specimen was peripheral blood, collected in a trial of Ad26.COV2.S vaccine versus placebo. The TCR sequence derives from a person aged 18 to 59 who received the Ad26.COV2.S COVID-19 vaccine or a placebo. The chain employs TRBV27 and TRBJ2-5, with D possibly being TRBD1 (5 bases). The CDR3 region is CASSGSRVVETQYF. The CDR3 DNA follows: TGTGCCAGCAGTGGCAGCAGGGTGGTGGAGACCCAGTACTTC.